This T cell receptor beta chain was recovered during a study of cytomegalovirus exposure and HLA in healthy donors. Regarding the study as a whole: As a later analysis showed, a missense DCLRE1C variant was linked to trimming of TCR beta V- and J-genes. Reported findings show TCR beta sequences accurately forecast HLA-A and HLA-B alleles in most subjects. With high specificity and sensitivity, the classifier reportedly diagnosed cytomegalovirus status.

The PCR employed 60 Vbeta primers together with 13 Jbeta primers. Profiled with immunoSEQ multiplex PCR; TCRdb holds only in-frame clones, not every one. The table has under 150,000 clones, roughly 10% seen once. V was pared by 6 bases and J by 4 bases, with 3 bases between. The CDR3 runs to 10 residues. Germline V gene lookup returns CDR1 SNHLY and CDR2 FYNNEI. About this clone: Its specificity is not known.

V gene TRBV2 combines with J gene TRBJ1-2; D not certain. The clonotype was recovered from a male donor in good health and CMV-seronegative. The sequenced material came from PBMCs. The CDR3 spells CASSVYGYTF. In nucleotides, the CDR3 is TGTGCCAGCAGCGTCTATGGCTACACCTTC.